This passage covers 18 T cell receptor beta chains from one sample sequenced in a study of identical twins. TCRdb passed the 5' RACE reads through MiXCR, listing each CDR3 protein once. There are around 220,000 distinct CDR3 sequences in the sample; around 15% occur only once, and 7% to 9.5% lies in the top ten. The specimen sequenced was memory (CD45RO+) T cells sorted from blood. These receptors came from a woman aged 18-29 years in good health.

This clonotype has only a few counts. The chain joins TRBV3-1 to TRBJ1-1, with TRBD1 matching 8 bases. The CDR3 runs 14 residues. Trimming took 4 bases from V and 5 from J; bases not matched to a gene: 6. Germline CDR1 reads LGHDT; CDR2 reads YNNKEL (reference sequence). The CDR3: CASSRTGGGTEAFF. The CDR3 DNA follows: TGTGCCAGCAGCCGCACAGGGGGAGGGACTGAAGCTTTCTTT.

The V and J genes are TRBV6-5 and TRBJ2-6; either TRBD1 or TRBD2 may supply D (5 bases each). The CDR3 has 16 amino acids. CDR1 and CDR2 from the germline V gene are MNHEY and SVGAGI. With 0 bases removed from V and 4 bases from J, the gap between germline ends came to 10 bases. DNA for the CDR3: TGTGCCAGCAGTTACTCTCTAGGGACCGGGGCCAACGTCCTGACTTTC. It encodes CASSYSLGTGANVLTF.

There are a few counts of this clonotype. The chain recombines TRBV5-5 with TRBJ1-1; tentatively, D is TRBD1 (5 bases). Germline V gene data show CDR1 as SGHKS and CDR2 as YYEKEE (reference sequence). With 5 bases removed from V and 1 base from J, the gap between germline ends came to 15 bases. This CDR3 region has 15 residues. CDR3 DNA: TGTGCCAGCAGAATGGATGGGGGTGGGAACACTGAAGCTTTCTTT. It translates to CASRMDGGGNTEAFF.

The CDR3 coding sequence is TGTGCCAGCAGCTTGGCGGGAGCCTATACCAATGGCTACACCTTC. Residues: CASSLAGAYTNGYTF. The chain uses TRBV5-5 and TRBJ1-2, with D unclear. This CDR3 region has 15 residues. Germline-derived CDR1 and CDR2 are SGHKS and YYEKEE (reference sequence). Trimming took off 0 bases at V and 6 bases at J, with 15 bases between the two ends.

This clonotype has only a few counts. V is TRBV11-3 and J is TRBJ1-1; D call uncertain. V lost 5 bases, J lost 4 bases, and 11 bases lay in between. CDR3 size: 13 residues. CDR1 is SGHNT, CDR2 YENEEA, per germline. The CDR3 sequence is CASSPGVGTEAFF. Written as DNA, the CDR3 is TGTGCCAGCAGCCCAGGAGTAGGCACTGAAGCTTTCTTT.

In this sample, this clonotype turned up many times. V usage is TRBV6-1 and J usage is TRBJ1-5; TRBD1 might be the D (6 bases). Looked up from germline, CDR1 is MNHNS and CDR2 is SASEGT. CDR3 length: 15 residues. The V and J ends lost 6 bases and 0 bases respectively, with 12 bases between them. For the CDR3, the DNA is TGTGCCAGCAGCCGTACAGGGCCTAGCAATCAGCCCCAGCATTTT. Protein sequence: CASSRTGPSNQPQHF.

The genes are TRBV7-2 and TRBJ2-7; 11 positions agree with TRBD2. Per the germline V gene, CDR1 is SGHTA and CDR2 is FQGNSA. CDR3 size: 15 residues. V was pared by 5 bases and J by 3 bases, with 6 bases of the junction left unmatched. CDR3 region: CASSQYSGRGYEQYF. In nucleotides, the CDR3 is TGTGCCAGCAGCCAATATAGCGGGAGGGGCTACGAGCAGTACTTC.

This clonotype was observed a few times. The chain has TRBV15 and TRBJ2-1; D is unclear. Germline V gives CDR1 LNHNV, CDR2 YYDKDF (reference sequence). CDR3 length equals 11 residues. Trimming cost V 0 bases and J 13 bases, with 7 bases left between them. CDR3 loop: CATSREGLQFF. The CDR3 DNA follows: TGTGCCACCAGCAGAGAGGGCTTACAGTTCTTC.

The chain recombines TRBV14 with TRBJ1-6, with D perhaps matching TRBD1 (6 bases). The CDR3 has 15 residues. V lost 0 bases, J lost 8 bases, and 11 bases lay in between. Germline CDR1 SGHDN, CDR2 FVKESK. CDR3 residues: CASSQERQGYSPLHF. The CDR3 DNA reads as TGTGCCAGCAGCCAAGAACGGCAGGGGTATTCACCCCTCCACTTT.

The chain has TRBV7-9 and TRBJ2-1, with 11 positions matching TRBD2. V trimming: 5 bases; J trimming: 5 bases; junction bases outside the gene matches: 8. Germline V gene lookup returns CDR1 SEHNR and CDR2 FQNEAQ (reference sequence). This CDR3 is built from 16 residues. This CDR3 reads CASSKFLAGGDNEQFF. The DNA of the CDR3 is TGTGCCAGCAGCAAGTTTTTAGCGGGGGGGGACAATGAGCAGTTCTTC.

The chain couples TRBV5-1 to TRBJ2-1; no firm D call. The CDR3 runs 16 residues. Germline CDR1 is SGHRS and CDR2 is YFSETQ. Trimming removed 2 bases from V and 1 base from J, with 13 bases in between. For the CDR3, the DNA is TGCGCCAGCAGCTTCGGCGGCGTTGGATCCTACAATGAGCAGTTCTTC. Translation: CASSFGGVGSYNEQFF. Full variable domain (rest looked up from reference TRBV5-1 and TRBJ2-1): KAGVTQTPRYLIKTRGQQVTLSCSPISGHRSVSWYQQTPGQGLQFLFEYFSETQRNKGNFPGRFSGRQFSNSRSEMNVSTLELGDSALYLCASSFGGVGSYNEQFFGPGTRLTVL.

This chain links TRBV6-1 with TRBJ2-7; 9 bases map to TRBD2. The CDR3 covers 13 residues. J was trimmed by 4 bases and V by 7 bases; bases with no gene match: 5. CDR1 and CDR2 (germline): MNHNS, SASEGT. The CDR3 DNA sequence: TGTGCCAGCAAAAGTAGCGGGAGTTACGAGCAGTACTTC. Its protein product is CASKSSGSYEQYF.

The table lists this clonotype with many counts. The V and J genes are TRBV7-8 and TRBJ1-2, with D possibly TRBD1 on 6 matching bases. Trimming cost V 2 bases and J 0 bases, with 10 bases left between them. The CDR3 consists of 15 residues. Germline V CDR1 and CDR2: SGHVS, FQNEAQ. The CDR3 DNA is TGTGCCAGCAGCTTAACAGGGCTTCCTAACTATGGCTACACCTTC. Amino acid sequence: CASSLTGLPNYGYTF.

The chain couples TRBV27 to TRBJ2-3; 13 nucleotides align to TRBD2. The CDR3 is 15 amino acids. Germline V CDR1 and CDR2: MNHEY, SMNVEV (reference sequence). With 6 bases clipped from V and 7 bases from J, the junction kept 7 bases outside the gene matches. CDR3 loop: CASSPLAGGLNTQYF. CDR3 sequence (DNA): TGTGCCAGCAGCCCACTAGCGGGGGGGCTGAATACGCAGTATTTT.

This chain uses TRBV7-2 with TRBJ2-5; D gene ambiguous. This CDR3 region has 12 residues. The V end was cut by 7 bases, the J end by 3 bases, with 9 bases between. Germline V CDR1 and CDR2: SGHTA, FQGNSA. This CDR3 is CASKGIEETQYF. CDR3 DNA sequence: TGTGCCAGCAAGGGCATCGAAGAGACCCAGTACTTC.

This clonotype was recorded a few times. This chain uses TRBV20-1 with TRBJ1-2, with D perhaps matching TRBD1 (5 bases). Trimming took 6 bases from V and 4 from J, leaving 18 bases between them. Germline V gene lookup returns CDR1 DFQATT and CDR2 SNEGSKA (reference sequence). CDR3 length: 14 amino acids. The CDR3 region is CSALLGRVGYGYTF. The CDR3 region has the DNA TGCAGTGCCCTCCTAGGCAGGGTCGGCTATGGCTACACCTTC.

J is TRBJ2-5 and V is TRBV7-2; TRBD2 aligns across 11 bases. This CDR3 has 14 residues. Germline V lookup: CDR1 SGHTA, CDR2 FQGNSA. J gave up 4 bases and V 4 bases, and 2 bases lay outside the gene matches. The CDR3 sequence: CASSYGLAGETQYF. Written as DNA, the CDR3 is TGTGCCAGCAGCTACGGACTAGCGGGAGAGACCCAGTACTTC.

This clonotype showed up just a few times. The V gene is TRBV6-5, the J gene TRBJ2-7, with TRBD1 matching over 9 bases. The germline gives CDR1 MNHEY, CDR2 SVGAGI. The V segment lost 1 base and the J segment 4 bases; nucleotides outside the gene matches: 5. The CDR3 is made up of 15 amino acids. CDR3 in DNA: TGTGCCAGCAGTTACTTACCGGGACAGGGTTACGAGCAGTACTTC. Amino acid sequence: CASSYLPGQGYEQYF.